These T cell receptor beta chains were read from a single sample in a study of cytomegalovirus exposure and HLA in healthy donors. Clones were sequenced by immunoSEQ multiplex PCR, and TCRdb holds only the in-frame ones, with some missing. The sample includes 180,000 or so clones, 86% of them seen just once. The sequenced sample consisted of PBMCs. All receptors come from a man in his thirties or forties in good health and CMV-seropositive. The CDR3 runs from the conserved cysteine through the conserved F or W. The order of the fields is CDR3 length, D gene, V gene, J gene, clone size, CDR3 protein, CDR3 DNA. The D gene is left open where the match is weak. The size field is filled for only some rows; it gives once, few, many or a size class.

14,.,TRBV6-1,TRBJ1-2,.,CASSERASNYGYTF,TGTGCCAGCAGTGAGCGGGCTTCGAACTATGGCTACACCTTC
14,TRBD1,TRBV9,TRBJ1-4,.,CASSNRGDNEKLFF,TGTGCCAGCAGTAACAGGGGGGATAATGAAAAACTGTTTTTT
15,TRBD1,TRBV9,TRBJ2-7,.,CASSVGDRSSYEQYF,TGTGCCAGCAGCGTAGGGGACAGGAGCTCCTACGAGCAGTACTTC
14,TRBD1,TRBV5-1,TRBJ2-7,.,CASSFNGQGYEQYF,TGCGCCAGCAGCTTCAACGGACAGGGTTACGAGCAGTACTTC
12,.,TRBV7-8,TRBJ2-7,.,CASSLSTYEQYF,TGTGCCAGCAGCTTAAGCACCTACGAGCAGTACTTC
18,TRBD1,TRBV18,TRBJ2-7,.,CASSPEVFMGTGRNEQYF,TGTGCCAGCTCACCTGAAGTTTTCATGGGGACAGGTAGAAACGAGCAGTACTTC
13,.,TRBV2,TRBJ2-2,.,CASRPNRAGELFF,TGTGCCAGCAGACCCAACAGGGCCGGGGAGCTGTTTTTT
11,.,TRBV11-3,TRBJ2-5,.,CASRGEETQYF,TGTGCCAGCAGAGGGGAAGAGACCCAGTACTTC
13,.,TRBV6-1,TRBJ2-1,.,CASSEAFSSEQFF,TGTGCCAGCAGTGAAGCGTTCTCCAGTGAGCAGTTCTTC
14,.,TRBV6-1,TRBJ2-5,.,CASSEASYQETQYF,TGTGCCAGCAGTGAAGCCTCTTATCAAGAGACCCAGTACTTC
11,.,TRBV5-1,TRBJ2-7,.,CASSFSGEQYF,TGCGCCAGCAGCTTTTCGGGCGAGCAGTACTTC
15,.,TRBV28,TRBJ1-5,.,CASSFGGGRDQPQHF,TGTGCCAGCAGTTTTGGCGGGGGCCGGGATCAGCCCCAGCATTTT
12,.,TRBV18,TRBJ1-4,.,CASSPSREELFF,TGTGCCAGCTCACCTTCACGTGAGGAACTGTTTTTT
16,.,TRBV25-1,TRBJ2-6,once,CASTAPGGSGANVLTF,TGTGCCAGCACCGCGCCAGGGGGGAGCGGGGCCAACGTCCTGACTTTC
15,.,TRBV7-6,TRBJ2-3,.,CASSLVRGRTDTQYF,TGTGCCAGCAGCTTAGTGCGGGGGCGCACAGATACGCAGTATTTT
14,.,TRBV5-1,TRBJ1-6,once,CASSNRETNSPLHF,TGCGCCAGCAGCAACCGGGAGACAAATTCACCCCTCCACTTT
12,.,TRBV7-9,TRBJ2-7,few,CASSPSSSEQYF,TGTGCCAGCAGCCCCTCATCCTCCGAGCAGTACTTC